These 25 T cell receptor beta chains originate from one sample sequenced in a study of shared T cell receptors in the human thymus. Method: immunoSEQ multiplex PCR; TCRdb's copy keeps in-frame clones and lacks some. The table lists hundreds of thousands of clones, roughly 74% of them singletons. These data also formed part of another study, on human thymus T cells.

The material sequenced was thymocytes. The receptors shown here come from a boy under two years old with a congenital heart defect.

J is TRBJ2-7 and V is TRBV2; 11 bases line up with TRBD1. The V segment lost 6 bases and the J segment 5 bases; nucleotides outside the gene matches: 12. This CDR3 has 16 amino acids. Germline CDR1 is SNHLY and CDR2 is FYNNEI. The CDR3 is CASRPPGTGGFHEQYF. Here the CDR3 DNA reads TGTGCCAGCAGGCCCCCCGGGACAGGGGGTTTCCACGAGCAGTACTTC.

J is TRBJ1-5 and V is TRBV4-1; 10 positions match TRBD1. Per germline, CDR1 MGHRA and CDR2 YSYEKL. CDR3 length: 17 amino acids. Trimming removed 4 bases from V and 2 bases from J; junction bases left unmatched: 8. The CDR3 DNA follows: TGCGCCAGCAGCCTCGACAGGGGGCTGGAGCGCAATCAGCCCCAGCATTTT. Translation: CASSLDRGLERNQPQHF.

The genes are TRBV19 and TRBJ1-2, with 9 bases fitting TRBD1. The CDR3 totals 15 residues. Germline V lookup: CDR1 LNHDA, CDR2 SQIVND (reference sequence). Trimming took 3 bases from V and 5 from J; bases not matched to a gene: 7. The CDR3 DNA reads as TGTGCCAGTAGTATCTGGGACAGGGTTGGATATGGCTACACCTTC. Residues: CASSIWDRVGYGYTF.

The rearrangement joins TRBV11-3 to TRBJ2-7; 7 bases align to TRBD1. After removal of 3 bases from V and 3 bases from J, the junction contained 8 bases not matched to a gene. Germline CDR1 is SGHNT and CDR2 is YENEEA. CDR3 size: 15 residues. The CDR3 reads CASSFRTGRVYEQYF. The CDR3 DNA is TGTGCCAGCAGCTTCCGGACAGGACGGGTCTACGAGCAGTACTTC.

This clone was observed a few times. J is TRBJ1-2 and V is TRBV4-1, with 8 bases that match TRBD1. The V gene end was trimmed by 2 bases and the J gene end by 7 bases; junction bases not matched to a gene: 3. Germline V CDR1 and CDR2: MGHRA, YSYEKL. The CDR3 has 13 residues. The CDR3 DNA reads TGCGCCAGCAGCCAACAGGGGGCAGGTGGCTACACCTTC. Its protein is CASSQQGAGGYTF.

The gene calls are TRBV11-3 and TRBJ1-2; D remains unclear. This CDR3 is 12 amino acids long. Trimming cost V 4 bases and J 3 bases, with 6 bases left between them. Looked up from germline, CDR1 is SGHNT and CDR2 is YENEEA. DNA for the CDR3: TGTGCCAGCAGCTCGAGGGACTATGGCTACACCTTC. It codes for CASSSRDYGYTF.

The chain has TRBV5-1 and TRBJ2-7; D possibly corresponds to TRBD1 (7 bases). Trimming left V 0 bases short and J 3 bases short, with 13 bases between. The germline CDR1 and CDR2 sequences are SGHRS and YFSETQ. The CDR3 runs to 15 residues. The CDR3 loop reads CASSLGRDSFYEQYF. CDR3 in DNA: TGCGCCAGCAGCTTGGGGCGGGACAGCTTCTACGAGCAGTACTTC.

V usage is TRBV6-1 and J usage is TRBJ1-1, with D perhaps TRBD1 (5 bases). V dropped 7 bases and J dropped 7 bases, with 10 bases sitting between them. Germline assignment: CDR1 MNHNS and CDR2 SASEGT. The CDR3 loop spans 11 amino acids. CDR3: CASKWQGEAFF. In nucleotides, the CDR3 is TGTGCCAGCAAATGGCAGGGTGAAGCTTTCTTT.

The chain uses TRBV5-1 and TRBJ1-2; perhaps TRBD1 as D (5 bases). The CDR3 has 12 amino acids. Trimming removed 2 bases from V and 9 bases from J, with 11 bases in between. The germline V gene has CDR1 SGHRS and CDR2 YFSETQ. The CDR3 bases are TGCGCCAGCAGCTTAGCGGGGGGAAGCTACACCTTC. It is translated as CASSLAGGSYTF.

The CDR3 region is CASSGRQELELLDYEQYF. In DNA, the CDR3 is TGTGCCAGCAGTGGACGACAGGAGTTGGAACTATTGGACTACGAGCAGTACTTC. The chain is built from TRBV2 and TRBJ2-7, with a tentative D call TRBD1 (6 bases). CDR1 is SNHLY and CDR2 is FYNNEI in the germline V gene. Trimming took off 4 bases at V and 3 bases at J, with 25 bases between the two ends. This CDR3 spans 18 amino acids.

Here the CDR3 DNA reads TGTGCCTGGAGTACGGAGGGGGCGATGGACAATGAGCAGTTCTTC. Translating it yields CAWSTEGAMDNEQFF. V is TRBV30 and J is TRBJ2-1; tentatively, D is TRBD1 (7 bases). Germline V gene data show CDR1 as GTSNPN and CDR2 as SVGIG (reference sequence). The V end was cut by 2 bases, the J end by 5 bases, with 16 bases between. The CDR3 loop spans 15 amino acids.

V and J are TRBV4-2 and TRBJ2-1; the match to TRBD2 covers 8 bases. Germline assignment: CDR1 LGHNA and CDR2 YNFKEQ. V dropped 0 bases and J dropped 8; count of bases not matched to a gene: 12. The CDR3 length is 17 residues. The CDR3 protein is CASSQDRRAGVSYEQFF. The DNA of the CDR3 is TGTGCCAGCAGCCAAGATCGGCGAGCGGGAGTTTCTTATGAGCAGTTCTTC.

This clone has only a few counts. This rearrangement joins TRBV5-4 to TRBJ2-2; TRBD2 matches at 13 bases. Germline lookup yields CDR1 SGHNT and CDR2 YYREEE (reference sequence). The CDR3 extends over 16 amino acids. V lost 2 bases to trimming and J lost 6 bases; unmatched junction nucleotides: 4. The CDR3 coding sequence is TGTGCCAGCAGCTTCTTGACTAGCGGGAGGTCCGGGGAGCTGTTTTTT. Translation: CASSFLTSGRSGELFF. The full variable domain, rest sourced from reference TRBV5-4 and TRBJ2-2, is ETGVTQSPTHLIKTRGQQVTLRCSSQSGHNTVSWYQQALGQGPQFIFQYYREEENGRGNFPPRFSGLQFPNYSSELNVNALELDDSALYLCASSFLTSGRSGELFFGEGSRLTVL.

This clone has just one count. The chain couples TRBV10-3 to TRBJ1-3; TRBD1 matches at 7 bases. The CDR3 runs to 14 residues. V gave up 7 bases and J gave up 7 bases; unmatched junction bases: 10. The V gene's germline CDR1 is ENHRY and CDR2 SYGVKD. The CDR3 loop is CAIMPGQSRNTIYF. DNA for the CDR3: TGTGCCATCATGCCGGGACAGTCCCGGAACACCATATATTTT.

This clone occurred once. V and J are TRBV19 and TRBJ2-2, with 9 bases that match TRBD2. Trimming removed 5 bases from V and 7 bases from J; junction bases left unmatched: 2. The CDR3 runs to 13 residues. Germline CDR1 reads LNHDA; CDR2 reads SQIVND (reference sequence). This CDR3 reads CASSWTSDGELFF. Written as DNA, the CDR3 is TGTGCCAGTAGTTGGACTAGCGACGGGGAGCTGTTTTTT.

A few counts support this clone. The chain employs TRBV19 and TRBJ1-5; D not certain. The CDR3 runs 12 residues. With 5 bases removed from V and 7 bases from J, the gap between germline ends came to 9 bases. Germline V gene lookup returns CDR1 LNHDA and CDR2 SQIVND (reference sequence). CDR3 nucleotides: TGTGCCAGTAGTTCGGGTGGACAGCCCCAGCATTTT. This encodes CASSSGGQPQHF.

This rearrangement joins TRBV7-2 to TRBJ1-4; tentative D call: TRBD1 (6 bases). The CDR3 has 17 amino acids. CDR1 and CDR2 (germline): SGHTA, FQGNSA. V shed 1 base and J shed 4 bases, with 16 bases lying between them. The CDR3 sequence is CASSLEGEGGDNEKLFF. The CDR3 nucleotides read TGTGCCAGCAGCTTAGAGGGAGAGGGGGGGGATAATGAAAAACTGTTTTTT.

The gene calls are TRBV15 and TRBJ2-2; 10 bases match TRBD1. The germline V gene encodes CDR1 LNHNV and CDR2 YYDKDF (reference sequence). The CDR3 contains 16 residues. After removal of 3 bases from V and 6 bases from J, the junction contained 7 bases not matched to a gene. CDR3 sequence reads: CATSRDWTGGSGELFF. CDR3 nucleotide sequence: TGTGCCACCAGCAGGGACTGGACAGGGGGTTCCGGGGAGCTGTTTTTT. Combining the CDR3 with reference TRBV15 and TRBJ2-2 gives the whole variable domain DAMVIQNPRYQVTQFGKPVTLSCSQTLNHNVMYWYQQKSSQAPKLLFHYYDKDFNNEADTPDNFQSRRPNTSFCFLDIRSPGLGDTAMYLCATSRDWTGGSGELFFGEGSRLTVL.

Written as DNA, the CDR3 is TGTGCCAGCAGTGGCCCGGGACTTAAAGCTTACGAGCAGTACTTC. This gives the protein CASSGPGLKAYEQYF. The chain couples TRBV6-1 to TRBJ2-7; D might be TRBD2 (6 bases). V was shortened by 4 bases and J by 4 bases, with 17 bases between the two germline ends. Germline V gives CDR1 MNHNS, CDR2 SASEGT. The CDR3 contains 15 residues.

This clone was recorded only once. This chain joins TRBV4-1 and TRBJ2-5; 9 bases fit TRBD2. In germline, CDR1 is MGHRA, CDR2 YSYEKL. With 0 bases clipped from V and 5 bases from J, the junction kept 4 bases outside the gene matches. The CDR3 has 15 amino acids. The CDR3 reads CASSQESSGRETQYF. The CDR3 DNA reads TGCGCCAGCAGCCAAGAATCCAGCGGGAGGGAGACCCAGTACTTC.

V is TRBV7-9 and J is TRBJ2-7; 9 bases fit TRBD2. CDR1 is SEHNR, CDR2 FQNEAQ, per germline (reference sequence). J was trimmed by 3 bases and V by 4 bases; bases with no gene match: 13. The CDR3 loop spans 17 amino acids. CDR3 DNA sequence: TGTGCCAGCAGCTCTGCTAGCGGGACGTCTCCCCTCTACGAGCAGTACTTC. This gives the protein CASSSASGTSPLYEQYF.

The chain uses TRBV5-1 and TRBJ1-5; D ambiguous. V was shortened by 8 bases and J by 5 bases, with 17 bases between the two germline ends. Germline CDR1 is SGHRS and CDR2 is YFSETQ. The CDR3 length is 14 residues. The chain's CDR3 is CARIGGNIHQPQHF. CDR3 nucleotides: TGCGCCAGGATCGGAGGGAACATACATCAGCCCCAGCATTTT.

This rearrangement joins TRBV27 to TRBJ2-1; D call uncertain. Trimming shortened V by 5 bases and J by 5 bases, and 10 bases separated the two germline ends. This CDR3 contains 13 residues. CDR1 and CDR2 from the germline V gene are MNHEY and SMNVEV (reference sequence). Written as DNA, the CDR3 is TGTGCCAGCAGTCCACGGGTTCACAATGAGCAGTTCTTC. Translating it yields CASSPRVHNEQFF.

This clone appeared a single time. V and J are TRBV28 and TRBJ2-2; D ambiguous. V lost 5 bases, J lost 0 bases, and 7 bases lay in between. In germline, CDR1 is MDHEN, CDR2 SYDVKM. This CDR3 comprises 14 residues. Here the CDR3 reads CASSTDPNTGELFF. In nucleotides, the CDR3 is TGTGCCAGCAGTACAGATCCGAACACCGGGGAGCTGTTTTTT.

A word on this clone: Other DNA sequences of this sample code for an identical CDR3. The gene calls are TRBV6-1 and TRBJ2-7; D uncertain. The CDR3 loop spans 12 amino acids. CDR1 MNHNS and CDR2 SASEGT come from the germline V gene. V lost 5 bases, J lost 1 base, and 6 bases lay in between. Written as DNA, the CDR3 is TGTGCCAGCAGTCCTAGTTCCTACGAGCAGTACTTC. The encoded protein is CASSPSSYEQYF.